Detailed here is one T cell receptor beta chain. The data belong to a study of blood T cell repertoires in COVID-19. The CDR3 covers 14 residues. CDR1 is SEHNR, CDR2 FQNEAQ, per germline (reference sequence). The V end lost 5 bases, the J end lost 3 bases, and 14 bases lay between the germline ends. Cohorts were based on clinical histories the participants reported. The assay was immunoSEQ multiplex PCR, and TCRdb's table has in-frame clones only and misses some. Of about 280,000 clones in the sample, approximately 90% were seen once. The chain uses TRBV7-9 and TRBJ2-7, with D possibly being TRBD2 (6 bases). The TCR sequence derives from a woman between 25 and 40 years old with acute COVID-19. Sequenced material: PBMCs or T cells enriched from blood (not recorded which). CDR3 in DNA: TGTGCCAGCAGCGAAATTAGCGGTAACTACGAGCAGTACTTC. Translating gives CASSEISGNYEQYF.